These 21 T cell receptor beta chains came from one sample sequenced in a study of blood T cells in healthy people across ages. It was with a sample-barcoded 5' primer and a J-beta primer mix that a second PCR of roughly 6 to 12 cycles was run. MiXCR, run by TCRdb on the 5' RACE reads, gives a single entry per CDR3 protein. The data show hundreds of thousands of distinct CDR3 sequences, more than 55% seen once. The material sequenced was blood. These receptors were obtained from a middle-aged man in good health.

In this sample, this clonotype turned up many times. This chain uses TRBV9 with TRBJ2-3; 9 nucleotides line up with TRBD2. V gave up 4 bases and J gave up 5 bases; unmatched junction bases: 11. The CDR3 length is 16 residues. CDR1 is SGDLS, CDR2 YYNGEE, per germline. The DNA of the CDR3 is TGTGCCAGCAGCCAAGCGGGGCGGGAGGGGGTAGATACGCAGTATTTT. It yields the protein CASSQAGREGVDTQYF.

As to this clonotype: At one boundary the junction diverges from the germline segment, which might be a read error. The chain employs TRBV15 and TRBJ2-7; 7 nucleotides align to TRBD1. The CDR3 has 14 residues. Per germline, CDR1 LNHNV and CDR2 YYDKDF (reference sequence). The CDR3 region is CATPREDRAYEQYF. The CDR3 DNA reads as TGCGCCACCCCTCGGGAAGACAGGGCCTACGAGCAGTACTTC. The full variable domain, in which reference TRBV15 and TRBJ2-7 provide the parts outside the CDR3, is DAMVIQNPRYQVTQFGKPVTLSCSQTLNHNVMYWYQQKSSQAPKLLFHYYDKDFNNEADTPDNFQSRRPNTSFCFLDIRSPGLGDTAMYLCATPREDRAYEQYFGPGTRLTVT.

In this sample, this clonotype turned up once. The chain carries TRBV28 and TRBJ1-2, with 7 bases that match TRBD1. The germline V gene encodes CDR1 MDHEN and CDR2 SYDVKM. V shed 6 bases and J 0 bases; nucleotides not matched to a gene: 4. The CDR3 extends over 14 amino acids. The CDR3 spells CASRVDRPNYGYTF. For the CDR3, the DNA is TGTGCCAGCAGGGTGGACAGGCCTAACTATGGCTACACCTTC.

The chain combines TRBV9 with TRBJ2-1, with 10 bases aligning to TRBD2. The germline gives CDR1 SGDLS, CDR2 YYNGEE. After removal of 4 bases from V and 5 bases from J, the junction contained 6 bases not matched to a gene. The length of the CDR3 is 15 residues. The CDR3 is CASSPQAGGNNEQFF. Written as DNA, the CDR3 is TGTGCCAGCAGCCCCCAAGCGGGGGGGAACAATGAGCAGTTCTTC.

This chain joins TRBV21-1 and TRBJ1-2; the D call in the table, TRBD1, was not verified against the DNA. TRBV21-1 corresponds to a pseudogene. The CDR3 has 16 amino acids. CDR3 nucleotides: TGTGCCAGCAGCAAAGGGTTGGACAGAATGGTGAATGGCTACACCTTC. Translated: CASSKGLDRMVNGYTF.

This clonotype turned up a few times. The rearrangement joins TRBV29-1 to TRBJ2-7; the match to TRBD2 covers 10 bases. The CDR3 is 12 amino acids. CDR1 is SQVTM, CDR2 ANQGSEA, per germline. The trim removed 6 bases at V and 7 bases at J, leaving 6 bases unmatched. The CDR3 here is CSVTGTSAEQYF. DNA for the CDR3: TGCAGCGTCACTGGGACTAGCGCAGAGCAGTACTTC.

The CDR3 protein is CSVDSWGRAPNEQFF. DNA for the CDR3: TGCAGCGTTGATTCCTGGGGGAGGGCCCCCAATGAGCAGTTCTTC. The rearrangement joins TRBV29-1 to TRBJ2-1; 7 bases align to TRBD2. Trimming at V came to 3 bases and at J to 6 bases, leaving 11 bases not matched to a gene. CDR3 size: 15 residues. Germline CDR1 reads SQVTM; CDR2 reads ANQGSEA.

Turning to this clonotype: At one of its ends the junction is not consistent with the germline gene, which may arise from a read error. CDR3 loop: CASSVAGFGPEAFF. In DNA form, the CDR3 reads TGTGCCAGCAGCGTAGCGGGATTTGGCCCTGAAGCTTTCTTT. The V and J genes are TRBV11-1 and TRBJ1-1; D unclear. Germline loops: CDR1 SGHAT, CDR2 FQDESV (reference sequence). CDR3 length: 14 residues.

This clonotype was observed a handful of times. This chain joins TRBV7-3 and TRBJ2-3; maybe TRBD2 (7 bases). The V gene's germline CDR1 is SGHTA and CDR2 FQGTGA. The CDR3 is made up of 17 amino acids. Trimming cost V 2 bases and J 2 bases, with 17 bases left between them. Here the CDR3 DNA reads TGTGCCAGCAGCTTATTAGGGGGAGGGACCCCCACAGATACGCAGTATTTT. Protein product: CASSLLGGGTPTDTQYF.

This CDR3 reads CASSTETGVKETQYF. CDR3 nucleotide sequence: TGTGCCAGCAGTACCGAGACAGGGGTGAAGGAGACCCAGTACTTC. J is TRBJ2-5 and V is TRBV7-6, with 8 bases identical to TRBD1. With 6 bases clipped from V and 5 bases from J, the junction kept 11 bases outside the gene matches. There are 15 residues in the CDR3. Germline values: CDR1 SGHVS, CDR2 FNYEAQ.

This clonotype was recorded only once. The gene calls are TRBV5-6 and TRBJ2-7; 8 positions agree with TRBD1. The J call may be incorrect, as the DNA end agrees better with TRBJ2-5. The CDR3 covers 15 residues. Per the germline V gene, CDR1 is SGHDT and CDR2 is YYEEEE. CDR3 in DNA: TGTGCCAGCAGCTTGGCAATGGACAGGGAAGAGACCCAGTACTTC. This sequence encodes CASSLAMDREETQYF.

This clonotype was seen only a few times. This chain uses TRBV11-3 with TRBJ2-4; TRBD1 matches 9 bases. There are 16 residues in the CDR3. The V gene's germline CDR1 is SGHNT and CDR2 YENEEA. V lost 5 bases, J lost 1 base, and 6 bases stayed unmatched. This chain's CDR3 is CASSNGQGTAKNIQYF. The CDR3 coding sequence is TGTGCCAGCAGCAATGGACAGGGGACGGCCAAAAACATTCAGTACTTC.

The J gene is TRBJ2-7, the V gene TRBV10-3; a weak D match, TRBD2 (5 bases). Between the trimmed V and J ends, which lost 6 bases and 5 bases, there was a span of 17 bases. Germline assignment: CDR1 ENHRY and CDR2 SYGVKD. The CDR3 loop spans 14 amino acids. The CDR3 reads CAISHLERADEQYF. For the CDR3, the DNA is TGTGCCATCAGCCACCTCGAACGAGCGGACGAGCAGTACTTC.

The rearrangement joins TRBV15 to TRBJ2-5, with 8 positions matching TRBD1. CDR3 size: 18 residues. In germline, CDR1 is LNHNV, CDR2 YYDKDF (reference sequence). The V segment lost 1 base and the J segment 5 bases; nucleotides outside the gene matches: 15. DNA of the CDR3: TGTGCCACCAGCAGAGGTCTCTCACAGGGGGTTGTTATGGAGACCCAGTACTTC. Amino acid sequence: CATSRGLSQGVVMETQYF.

V gene TRBV9 combines with J gene TRBJ2-1; 15 positions match TRBD2. The germline CDR1 and CDR2 sequences are SGDLS and YYNGEE. Trimming removed 0 bases from V and 7 bases from J; junction bases left unmatched: 5. The CDR3 is 17 amino acids. For the CDR3, the DNA is TGTGCCAGCAGCGTAGGCGCGGGGACTAGCGGGGGGAATGAGCAGTTCTTC. Protein: CASSVGAGTSGGNEQFF.

This clonotype was seen more than once but under ten times. V and J are TRBV20-1 and TRBJ2-7; 7 bases match TRBD2. The CDR3 covers 18 residues. V gave up 3 bases and J gave up 3 bases; unmatched junction bases: 20. The germline CDR1 and CDR2 sequences are DFQATT and SNEGSKA (reference sequence). This CDR3 is CSARVVGQVGGSFYEQYF. The CDR3 DNA follows: TGCAGTGCTAGGGTTGTGGGTCAGGTCGGCGGGAGCTTCTACGAGCAGTACTTC.

The chain uses TRBV7-2 and TRBJ1-2; TRBD1 might be the D (6 bases). The CDR3 has 14 residues. The germline V and J ends were trimmed by 5 bases and 8 bases, with 18 bases remaining between them. CDR1 and CDR2 (germline): SGHTA, FQGNSA. The CDR3, as DNA: TGTGCCAGCAGCCGGGACAATTCTCGGTGGGGCTACACCTTC. Residues: CASSRDNSRWGYTF.

The chain couples TRBV7-2 to TRBJ2-5, with D possibly TRBD1 on 5 matching bases. The DNA end is more similar to TRBJ2-7, so the J call may be wrong. CDR3 length equals 13 residues. The V gene's germline CDR1 is SGHTA and CDR2 FQGNSA. CDR3: CASSGAGHYEQYF. The CDR3 nucleotides are TGTGCCAGCAGCGGGGCAGGTCACTACGAGCAGTACTTC.

V usage is TRBV29-1 and J usage is TRBJ2-2, with D possibly being TRBD2 (6 bases). This CDR3 is 13 amino acids long. V was shortened by 4 bases and J by 4 bases, with 10 bases between the two germline ends. Germline CDR1 SQVTM, CDR2 ANQGSEA. CDR3 in amino acids: CSVGGTPTGELFF. The CDR3 DNA sequence: TGCAGCGTTGGAGGGACTCCCACCGGGGAGCTGTTTTTT.

The V and J genes are TRBV27 and TRBJ2-2; D is unclear. The CDR3 is 13 amino acids. With 4 bases removed from V and 3 bases from J, the gap between germline ends came to 6 bases. Per germline, CDR1 MNHEY and CDR2 SMNVEV (reference sequence). Here the CDR3 DNA reads TGTGCCAGCAGTTCCGAGTACACCGGGGAGCTGTTTTTT. It is translated as CASSSEYTGELFF.

The chain combines TRBV7-9 with TRBJ2-1; maybe TRBD2 (6 bases). The CDR3 runs to 15 residues. Trimming took off 5 bases at V and 4 bases at J, with 15 bases between the two ends. Germline lookup yields CDR1 SEHNR and CDR2 FQNEAQ (reference sequence). Written as DNA, the CDR3 is TGTGCCAGCAGCACCCACCGGGAGCTTTACAATGAGCAGTTCTTC. Amino acids: CASSTHRELYNEQFF.